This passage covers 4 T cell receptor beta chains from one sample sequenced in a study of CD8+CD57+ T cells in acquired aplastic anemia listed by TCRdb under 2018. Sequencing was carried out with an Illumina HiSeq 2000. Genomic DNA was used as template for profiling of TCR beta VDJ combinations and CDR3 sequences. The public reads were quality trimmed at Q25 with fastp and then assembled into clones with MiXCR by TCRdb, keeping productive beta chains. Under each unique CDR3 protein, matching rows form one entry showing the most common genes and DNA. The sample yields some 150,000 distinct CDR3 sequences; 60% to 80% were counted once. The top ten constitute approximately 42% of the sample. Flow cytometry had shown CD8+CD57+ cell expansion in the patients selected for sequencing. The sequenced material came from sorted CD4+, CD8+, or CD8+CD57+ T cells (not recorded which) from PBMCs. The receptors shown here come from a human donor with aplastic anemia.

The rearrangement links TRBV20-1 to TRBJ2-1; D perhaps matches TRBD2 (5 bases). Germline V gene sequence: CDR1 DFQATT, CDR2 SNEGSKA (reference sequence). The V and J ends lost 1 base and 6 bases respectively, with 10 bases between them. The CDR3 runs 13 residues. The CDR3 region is CSARVIGINEQFF. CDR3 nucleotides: TGCAGTGCTAGAGTGATCGGGATCAATGAGCAGTTCTTC.

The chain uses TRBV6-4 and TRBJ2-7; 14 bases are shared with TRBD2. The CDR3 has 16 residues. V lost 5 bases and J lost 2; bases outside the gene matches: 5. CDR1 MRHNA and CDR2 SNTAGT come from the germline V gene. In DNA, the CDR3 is TGTGCCAGCAGTCGGACTAGCGGGGGGCCTGCCTACGAGCAGTACTTC. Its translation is CASSRTSGGPAYEQYF.

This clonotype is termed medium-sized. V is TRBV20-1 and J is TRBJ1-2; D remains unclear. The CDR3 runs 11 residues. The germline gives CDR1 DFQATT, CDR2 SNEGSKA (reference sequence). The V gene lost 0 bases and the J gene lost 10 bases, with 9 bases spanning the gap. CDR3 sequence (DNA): TGCAGTGCTAGAGATCTTGGGTACTACACCTTC. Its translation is CSARDLGYYTF.

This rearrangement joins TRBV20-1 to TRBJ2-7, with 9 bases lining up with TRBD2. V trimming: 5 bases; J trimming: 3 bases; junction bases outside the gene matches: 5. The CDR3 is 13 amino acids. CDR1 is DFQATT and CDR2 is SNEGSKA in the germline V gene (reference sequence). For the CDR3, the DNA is TGCAGTGCTCCCCGGACTAGCGACTACGAGCAGTACTTC. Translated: CSAPRTSDYEQYF.